The present T cell receptor beta chain was sequenced within a study of blood T cell repertoires in COVID-19 (TCRdb year 2020). Looking at the study overall: The collaborator samples originated in the United States, Italy and Spain and spanned the acute and convalescent phases of COVID-19. The material from the prospective study consisted of cDNA or gDNA derived from T cells, B-cell-depleted T cells, or PBMCs. The dataset comprised deeply sampled blood TCRbeta repertoires from subjects exposed to, actively infected with, or recovered from COVID-19. A freely available public database, intended as a resource for researchers studying the immune response to SARS-CoV-2, is where the repertoires were released. Samples came from the ongoing ImmuneRACE study (first 160 participants) plus 1,254 subjects from 6 global collaborators. The sample metadata nearly always contained a de-identified subject ID, COVID-19 status, age in years and sex. HLA class I and class II types, where available, came from metadata supplied by the sample provider rather than from assay-based typing.

The CDR3 runs 14 amino acids, cysteine and phenylalanine included. Of all the DNA, just the CDR3 is kept, 42 bases in frame from base 1. V loses 5 bases of germline sequence and J loses 8 bases, and the interval between the two ends is 14 bases. Looking up the germline V gene (reference sequence) yields CDR1 SGHKS and CDR2 YYEKEE. TCRbeta CDR3 regions were amplified from genomic DNA using the immunoSEQ Assay, a bias-controlled multiplex PCR. As for the authors' bioinformatics: Within the assay, amplification of reference gene primers was used to estimate how many nucleated cells each sample contained. To quantify the absolute abundance of each unique TCRbeta CDR3 rearrangement, sequence reads were collapsed and filtered. Productive Simpson clonality was computed per sample as the square root of Simpson's diversity index over productive rearrangements. TCRdb limited this immuneACCESS table to in-frame rearrangements with V and J called. A share of clones is missing; checked studies link under half to unresolved V genes, and the rest is unexplained. The DNA was the basis for D and trimming; V, J and clone size are from that table. This sample gives 200,000 to 250,000 clones in total; 84% of them show up just once. Roughly 1.8% of the sample is taken by the ten largest.

Remarks on this clone: The antigen it recognizes is unknown. Base-call qualities are not available, and no considerably larger clone is one nucleotide away.

Participants in the prospective study were enrolled through a virtual design, were aged 18 to 89 years, and lived in roughly 26 United States geographic areas. To assign participants to cohorts, the prospective study relied on clinical history that participants themselves reported in a screening survey and a study questionnaire. Recovered participants in ImmuneRACE Cohort 3 were defined by two consecutive negative NP/OP PCR tests, clearance by a healthcare professional, or resolution of symptoms. In the prospective study, whole blood, serum and a nasopharyngeal or oropharyngeal swab were collected from each participant by mobile phlebotomists. Prospective study participants could optionally give additional blood draws and questionnaires over an approximately two-month period. Blood samples from the prospective study were shipped frozen or at room temperature prior to DNA extraction. Study-level results and caveats: How much clinical and demographic metadata was included differed by source and by participant, and the metadata was provided uncurated.

This clonotype was obtained from a man in his sixties who had recovered from COVID-19. The sequencing input was PBMCs or T cells enriched from blood (not recorded which). This receptor chain uses TRBV5-5 and TRBJ1-6, with the D gene not clear enough to name. The sequence in DNA is TGTGCCAGCAGGATGGTGGGCTTGGATTCACCCCTCCACTTT. Translated, this gives CASRMVGLDSPLHF.